Shown below are 15 T cell receptor beta chains from a single sample sequenced in a study of OX40 agonist ivuxolimab in advanced cancers. Only in-frame clones appear in the TCRdb table, and some are missing; sequencing was by immunoSEQ multiplex PCR. The sample includes about 76,000 clones, more than 75% seen only once; the top ten take 2.5% to 3%. The sample consisted of CD4+ or CD8+ T cells sorted from blood, taken in a trial of the OX40 agonist ivuxolimab. These receptors were taken from an adult with an advanced solid tumor such as melanoma, head and neck, liver or kidney cancer.

The rearrangement uses TRBV9 and TRBJ2-7; no reliable D call. Germline V gives CDR1 SGDLS, CDR2 YYNGEE. The CDR3 consists of 16 residues. Trimming removed 3 bases from V and 2 bases from J, with 18 bases in between. The CDR3 is CASSGRVGWVTYEQYV. CDR3 nucleotide sequence: TGTGCCAGCAGCGGACGCGTCGGTTGGGTGACCTACGAGCAGTACGTC.

The rearrangement joins TRBV4-1 to TRBJ1-1; D unresolved. CDR1 and CDR2 from the germline V gene are MGHRA and YSYEKL. V lost 1 base and J lost 11, with 23 bases in between. The CDR3 is 16 amino acids. The CDR3, as DNA: TGCGCCAGCAGCCAAGGGTCCGTAGGTGTGCCTTATGGGGCTTTCTTT. Translated, it gives CASSQGSVGVPYGAFF.

The chain recombines TRBV29-1 with TRBJ1-2; 7 bases match TRBD1. Per germline, CDR1 SQVTM and CDR2 ANQGSEA. The CDR3 has 13 amino acids. The J segment lost 0 bases and the V segment lost 5 bases, leaving 3 bases of the junction unmatched. CDR3 region: CSVFGTANYGYTF. CDR3 coding DNA: TGCAGCGTTTTCGGGACAGCTAACTATGGCTACACCTTC.

J is TRBJ2-2 and V is TRBV6-5; D not resolved. V was trimmed by 4 bases and J by 4 bases, leaving 13 bases between them. CDR1 and CDR2 from the germline V gene are MNHEY and SVGAGI. CDR3 length: 15 residues. For the CDR3, the DNA is TGTGCCAGCAGTTCGGTCCCCTCTACCACCGGGGAGCTGTTTTTT. Translated, it gives CASSSVPSTTGELFF.

The V call is TRBV5-4, the J call TRBJ1-3; D is perhaps TRBD1 (6 bases). V was trimmed by 4 bases and J by 0 bases, leaving 11 bases between them. The CDR3 is 15 residues long. Per germline, CDR1 SGHNT and CDR2 YYREEE (reference sequence). The CDR3, as DNA: TGTGCCAGCAGCCCTGGGGGGCCCTCTGGAAACACCATATATTTT. It is translated as CASSPGGPSGNTIYF.

V gene TRBV25-1 combines with J gene TRBJ1-5; D ambiguous. V dropped 8 bases and J dropped 0 bases, with 8 bases sitting between them. The germline V gene has CDR1 MGHDK and CDR2 SYGVNS. CDR3 size: 13 residues. CDR3 nucleotides: TGTGCCAGCTCAAGCTATAGCAATCAGCCCCAGCATTTT. This gives the protein CASSSYSNQPQHF. Together with reference TRBV25-1 and TRBJ1-5, the CDR3 gives the full variable domain: EADIYQTPRYLVIGTGKKITLECSQTMGHDKMYWYQQDPGMELHLIHYSYGVNSTEKGDLSSESTVSRIRTEHFPLTLESARPSHTSQYLCASSSYSNQPQHFGDGTRLSIL.

This chain connects TRBV15 to TRBJ1-4; tentatively, D is TRBD1 (6 bases). V was shortened by 6 bases and J by 4 bases, with 6 bases between the two germline ends. Germline CDR1 reads LNHNV; CDR2 reads YYDKDF (reference sequence). The CDR3 is 12 residues long. CDR3 coding DNA: TGTGCCACCAGACAGGGTAATGAAAAACTGTTTTTT. Translating gives CATRQGNEKLFF. Together with reference TRBV15 and TRBJ1-4, the CDR3 gives the full variable domain: DAMVIQNPRYQVTQFGKPVTLSCSQTLNHNVMYWYQQKSSQAPKLLFHYYDKDFNNEADTPDNFQSRRPNTSFCFLDIRSPGLGDTAMYLCATRQGNEKLFFGSGTQLSVL.

V and J are TRBV6-1 and TRBJ1-1, with 10 bases matching TRBD1. This CDR3 spans 17 amino acids. The germline V gene has CDR1 MNHNS and CDR2 SASEGT. V was pared by 4 bases and J by 1 base, with 9 bases of the junction left unmatched. CDR3 nucleotide sequence: TGTGCCAGCAGTGCCGGGACAGGGGTTTATGGGAACACTGAAGCTTTCTTT. Amino acid sequence: CASSAGTGVYGNTEAFF.

The chain recombines TRBV18 with TRBJ2-5; D perhaps matches TRBD1 (5 bases). The CDR3 is 14 residues long. Germline lookup yields CDR1 KGHSH and CDR2 LQKENI. Trimming shortened V by 2 bases and J by 2 bases, and 9 bases separated the two germline ends. The CDR3 loop is CASSPGAVQETQYF. In DNA, the CDR3 is TGTGCCAGCTCACCAGGGGCAGTTCAAGAGACCCAGTACTTC.

The chain is built from TRBV18 and TRBJ1-2; perhaps TRBD1 as D (5 bases). The germline V and J ends were trimmed by 2 bases and 8 bases, with 12 bases remaining between them. The CDR3 is made up of 13 amino acids. Germline lookup yields CDR1 KGHSH and CDR2 LQKENI. The CDR3 loop is CASSPEGTEGYTF. The DNA of the CDR3 is TGTGCCAGCTCACCAGAAGGGACGGAAGGCTACACCTTC.

In this sample, this clone turned up once. The gene calls are TRBV10-3 and TRBJ2-5; 7 bases are a match to TRBD1. J lost 10 bases, V lost 4 bases, and 12 bases had no gene match. The germline gives CDR1 ENHRY, CDR2 SYGVKD. CDR3 size: 14 residues. The CDR3 DNA reads TGTGCCATCAGTGCAGGGGACAGTTCAAAAGACCAGTACTTC. It yields the protein CAISAGDSSKDQYF.

This chain connects TRBV5-1 to TRBJ1-2; no definite D call. Trimming stripped 4 bases from V and 4 bases from J, with 17 bases between. CDR1 and CDR2 from the germline V gene are SGHRS and YFSETQ. This CDR3 is 15 amino acids long. CDR3 residues: CASSLDPSGSYGYTF. Here the CDR3 DNA reads TGCGCCAGCAGCCTTGACCCCTCGGGGAGCTATGGCTACACCTTC.

The rearrangement uses TRBV12-2 and TRBJ2-7; the table's D gene call, TRBD2, was not cross checked with the DNA. TRBV12-2 is a recognized pseudogene. The CDR3 covers 12 residues. The CDR3 is CASRLASYEQYF. The CDR3 bases are TGTGCAAGTCGCTTAGCTAGCTACGAGCAGTACTTC.

The rearrangement links TRBV7-9 to TRBJ2-7, with 9 bases identical to TRBD1. Germline CDR1 reads SEHNR; CDR2 reads FQNEAQ (reference sequence). Germline trimming cut 8 bases from V and 5 bases from J; bases unmatched to any gene: 7. The CDR3 sequence is 13 residues long. This CDR3 is CASQRDREDEQYF. For the CDR3, the DNA is TGTGCCAGCCAGAGGGACAGGGAGGACGAGCAGTACTTC. The full variable domain, in which reference TRBV7-9 and TRBJ2-7 provide the parts outside the CDR3, is DTGVSQNPRHKITKRGQNVTFRCDPISEHNRLYWYRQTLGQGPEFLTYFQNEAQLEKSRLLSDRFSAERPKGSFSTLEIQRTEQGDSAMYLCASQRDREDEQYFGPGTRLTVT.

The CDR3 protein is CASSIQNNQPQHF. The CDR3 DNA reads as TGTGCCAGTAGTATACAGAACAATCAGCCCCAGCATTTT. V and J are TRBV19 and TRBJ1-5; no clear D gene. This CDR3 has 13 amino acids. Germline CDR1 and CDR2: LNHDA and SQIVND (reference sequence). V was cut by 2 bases and J by 3 bases, with 5 bases left in between.